The 14 T cell receptor beta chains given below trace back to one sample, sequenced in a study of PD-1 blockade in mismatch repair-deficient tumors. The protocol was immunoSEQ multiplex PCR, while the TCRdb copy is restricted to in-frame clones and leaves out a portion. The sample lists some 66,000 clones, 88% seen once, with around 13% in the top ten. Sequenced material: peripheral blood, taken 52 weeks after starting pembrolizumab. The receptors come from an adult with mismatch repair-deficient cancer.

V and J are TRBV9 and TRBJ1-2, with D possibly being TRBD1 (5 bases). The CDR3 totals 13 residues. Germline-derived CDR1 and CDR2 are SGDLS and YYNGEE. V was cut by 3 bases and J by 8 bases, with 14 bases left in between. CDR3 region: CASSDTTGIGYTF. CDR3 coding DNA: TGTGCCAGCAGCGACACTACAGGCATCGGCTACACCTTC.

The chain is built from TRBV12-5 and TRBJ2-1; a weak D match, TRBD1 (6 bases). Trimming left V 3 bases short and J 3 bases short, with 18 bases between. This CDR3 contains 17 residues. Germline assignment: CDR1 LGHNT and CDR2 FRNRAP. The CDR3 DNA sequence: TGTGCTAGTGGTTTTCTCCTCGGGACAAAGAACTACAATGAGCAGTTCTTC. It yields the protein CASGFLLGTKNYNEQFF.

The chain carries TRBV2 and TRBJ2-1, with D possibly matching TRBD1 (6 bases). The length of the CDR3 is 13 residues. Germline values: CDR1 SNHLY, CDR2 FYNNEI. V dropped 6 bases and J dropped 6 bases, with 12 bases sitting between them. The DNA for the CDR3 is TGTGCCAGCAGACTTGGACAGATCAATGAGCAGTTCTTC. Its protein is CASRLGQINEQFF.

The chain employs TRBV30 and TRBJ2-1, with TRBD2 identical over 11 bases. Germline values: CDR1 GTSNPN, CDR2 SVGIG (reference sequence). The V segment lost 2 bases and the J segment 4 bases; nucleotides outside the gene matches: 4. This CDR3 comprises 15 residues. CDR3 amino acids: CAWSPGTSGYNEQFF. CDR3 DNA sequence: TGTGCCTGGAGTCCGGGGACTAGCGGTTACAATGAGCAGTTCTTC.

The V call is TRBV4-2, the J call TRBJ1-2, with a weak D call TRBD1 (5 bases). In germline, CDR1 is LGHNA, CDR2 YNFKEQ. The V end was cut by 4 bases, the J end by 0 bases, with 30 bases between. CDR3 length: 21 residues. The CDR3: CASSPPPLQASGRGPNYGYTF. CDR3 sequence (DNA): TGTGCCAGCAGCCCGCCCCCTCTACAGGCCTCGGGACGGGGTCCTAACTATGGCTACACCTTC.

The V and J genes are TRBV5-8 and TRBJ1-1; D gene ambiguous. Germline V gives CDR1 SGHTS, CDR2 YDEGEE. This CDR3 contains 13 residues. Trimming shortened V by 2 bases and J by 1 base, and 6 bases separated the two germline ends. The CDR3 spells CASSFTTNTEAFF. The CDR3 bases are TGTGCCAGCAGCTTTACAACGAACACTGAAGCTTTCTTT.

This clone turned up a few times. The chain is built from TRBV5-6 and TRBJ2-7; D perhaps matches TRBD2 (6 bases). V was trimmed by 3 bases and J by 7 bases, leaving 11 bases between them. Germline values: CDR1 SGHDT, CDR2 YYEEEE. The CDR3 contains 12 residues. Written as DNA, the CDR3 is TGTGCCAGCAGCTGGGGGGTGCGGGAGCAGTACTTC. This encodes CASSWGVREQYF.

The chain is built from TRBV4-2 and TRBJ2-3, with 9 nucleotides matching TRBD2. Germline-derived CDR1 and CDR2 are LGHNA and YNFKEQ. The CDR3 has 14 amino acids. J was trimmed by 6 bases and V by 6 bases; bases with no gene match: 7. The CDR3 DNA sequence: TGTGCCAGCAGGGGACCGGGACTAGCCGATACGCAGTATTTT. This sequence encodes CASRGPGLADTQYF.

The rearrangement joins TRBV5-1 to TRBJ2-1; 14 bases map to TRBD2. Losses at the gene ends were 4 bases for V and 5 bases for J; bases not matched to a gene: 5. The germline CDR1 and CDR2 sequences are SGHRS and YFSETQ. The CDR3 is 16 residues long. The CDR3 loop reads CASSPRTSGRNNEQFF. The CDR3 DNA sequence: TGCGCCAGCAGCCCGCGGACTAGCGGGAGGAACAATGAGCAGTTCTTC.

The table lists this clone with a count of one. V and J are TRBV4-1 and TRBJ2-7, with TRBD2 matching 13 bases. This CDR3 spans 15 amino acids. V lost 6 bases and J lost 6; bases outside the gene matches: 8. Per germline, CDR1 MGHRA and CDR2 YSYEKL. This chain's CDR3 is CASSRLGLAGAEQYF. CDR3 DNA sequence: TGCGCCAGCAGTCGACTTGGACTAGCGGGAGCCGAGCAGTACTTC.

J is TRBJ2-3 and V is TRBV5-8; D unclear. With 0 bases removed from V and 3 bases from J, the gap between germline ends came to 11 bases. The CDR3 spans 15 residues. The germline V gene has CDR1 SGHTS and CDR2 YDEGEE. DNA of the CDR3: TGTGCCAGCAGCTTGGGACCACAAATGACAGATACGCAGTATTTT. Residues: CASSLGPQMTDTQYF. Supplemented by reference TRBV5-8 and TRBJ2-3, the full variable domain reads EAGVTQSPTHLIKTRGQQATLRCSPISGHTSVYWYQQALGLGLQFLLWYDEGEERNRGNFPPRFSGRQFPNYSSELNVNALELEDSALYLCASSLGPQMTDTQYFGPGTRLTVL.

The sample holds one count of this clone. The chain recombines TRBV20-1 with TRBJ2-7; D ambiguous. The CDR3 runs to 11 residues. Trimming left V 2 bases short and J 4 bases short, with 6 bases between. Germline lookup yields CDR1 DFQATT and CDR2 SNEGSKA (reference sequence). CDR3: CSARQKYEQYF. The CDR3 coding sequence is TGCAGTGCTAGACAGAAGTACGAGCAGTACTTC.

The genes are TRBV7-6 and TRBJ2-1; 10 positions match TRBD2. The CDR3 contains 16 residues. CDR1 and CDR2 from the germline V gene are SGHVS and FNYEAQ. The V segment lost 5 bases and the J segment 3 bases; nucleotides outside the gene matches: 7. CDR3 DNA: TGTGCCAGCAGCGCAGGGACTAGCGTAGGCTACAATGAGCAGTTCTTC. Amino acid sequence: CASSAGTSVGYNEQFF.

This clone came up once. This chain links TRBV5-1 with TRBJ2-1; 7 bases align to TRBD1. Germline CDR1 and CDR2: SGHRS and YFSETQ. The trim removed 3 bases at V and 8 bases at J, leaving 2 bases unmatched. The CDR3 runs to 12 residues. CDR3 DNA: TGCGCCAGCAGCTCCGACAGGGATGAGCAGTTCTTC. Translated: CASSSDRDEQFF.